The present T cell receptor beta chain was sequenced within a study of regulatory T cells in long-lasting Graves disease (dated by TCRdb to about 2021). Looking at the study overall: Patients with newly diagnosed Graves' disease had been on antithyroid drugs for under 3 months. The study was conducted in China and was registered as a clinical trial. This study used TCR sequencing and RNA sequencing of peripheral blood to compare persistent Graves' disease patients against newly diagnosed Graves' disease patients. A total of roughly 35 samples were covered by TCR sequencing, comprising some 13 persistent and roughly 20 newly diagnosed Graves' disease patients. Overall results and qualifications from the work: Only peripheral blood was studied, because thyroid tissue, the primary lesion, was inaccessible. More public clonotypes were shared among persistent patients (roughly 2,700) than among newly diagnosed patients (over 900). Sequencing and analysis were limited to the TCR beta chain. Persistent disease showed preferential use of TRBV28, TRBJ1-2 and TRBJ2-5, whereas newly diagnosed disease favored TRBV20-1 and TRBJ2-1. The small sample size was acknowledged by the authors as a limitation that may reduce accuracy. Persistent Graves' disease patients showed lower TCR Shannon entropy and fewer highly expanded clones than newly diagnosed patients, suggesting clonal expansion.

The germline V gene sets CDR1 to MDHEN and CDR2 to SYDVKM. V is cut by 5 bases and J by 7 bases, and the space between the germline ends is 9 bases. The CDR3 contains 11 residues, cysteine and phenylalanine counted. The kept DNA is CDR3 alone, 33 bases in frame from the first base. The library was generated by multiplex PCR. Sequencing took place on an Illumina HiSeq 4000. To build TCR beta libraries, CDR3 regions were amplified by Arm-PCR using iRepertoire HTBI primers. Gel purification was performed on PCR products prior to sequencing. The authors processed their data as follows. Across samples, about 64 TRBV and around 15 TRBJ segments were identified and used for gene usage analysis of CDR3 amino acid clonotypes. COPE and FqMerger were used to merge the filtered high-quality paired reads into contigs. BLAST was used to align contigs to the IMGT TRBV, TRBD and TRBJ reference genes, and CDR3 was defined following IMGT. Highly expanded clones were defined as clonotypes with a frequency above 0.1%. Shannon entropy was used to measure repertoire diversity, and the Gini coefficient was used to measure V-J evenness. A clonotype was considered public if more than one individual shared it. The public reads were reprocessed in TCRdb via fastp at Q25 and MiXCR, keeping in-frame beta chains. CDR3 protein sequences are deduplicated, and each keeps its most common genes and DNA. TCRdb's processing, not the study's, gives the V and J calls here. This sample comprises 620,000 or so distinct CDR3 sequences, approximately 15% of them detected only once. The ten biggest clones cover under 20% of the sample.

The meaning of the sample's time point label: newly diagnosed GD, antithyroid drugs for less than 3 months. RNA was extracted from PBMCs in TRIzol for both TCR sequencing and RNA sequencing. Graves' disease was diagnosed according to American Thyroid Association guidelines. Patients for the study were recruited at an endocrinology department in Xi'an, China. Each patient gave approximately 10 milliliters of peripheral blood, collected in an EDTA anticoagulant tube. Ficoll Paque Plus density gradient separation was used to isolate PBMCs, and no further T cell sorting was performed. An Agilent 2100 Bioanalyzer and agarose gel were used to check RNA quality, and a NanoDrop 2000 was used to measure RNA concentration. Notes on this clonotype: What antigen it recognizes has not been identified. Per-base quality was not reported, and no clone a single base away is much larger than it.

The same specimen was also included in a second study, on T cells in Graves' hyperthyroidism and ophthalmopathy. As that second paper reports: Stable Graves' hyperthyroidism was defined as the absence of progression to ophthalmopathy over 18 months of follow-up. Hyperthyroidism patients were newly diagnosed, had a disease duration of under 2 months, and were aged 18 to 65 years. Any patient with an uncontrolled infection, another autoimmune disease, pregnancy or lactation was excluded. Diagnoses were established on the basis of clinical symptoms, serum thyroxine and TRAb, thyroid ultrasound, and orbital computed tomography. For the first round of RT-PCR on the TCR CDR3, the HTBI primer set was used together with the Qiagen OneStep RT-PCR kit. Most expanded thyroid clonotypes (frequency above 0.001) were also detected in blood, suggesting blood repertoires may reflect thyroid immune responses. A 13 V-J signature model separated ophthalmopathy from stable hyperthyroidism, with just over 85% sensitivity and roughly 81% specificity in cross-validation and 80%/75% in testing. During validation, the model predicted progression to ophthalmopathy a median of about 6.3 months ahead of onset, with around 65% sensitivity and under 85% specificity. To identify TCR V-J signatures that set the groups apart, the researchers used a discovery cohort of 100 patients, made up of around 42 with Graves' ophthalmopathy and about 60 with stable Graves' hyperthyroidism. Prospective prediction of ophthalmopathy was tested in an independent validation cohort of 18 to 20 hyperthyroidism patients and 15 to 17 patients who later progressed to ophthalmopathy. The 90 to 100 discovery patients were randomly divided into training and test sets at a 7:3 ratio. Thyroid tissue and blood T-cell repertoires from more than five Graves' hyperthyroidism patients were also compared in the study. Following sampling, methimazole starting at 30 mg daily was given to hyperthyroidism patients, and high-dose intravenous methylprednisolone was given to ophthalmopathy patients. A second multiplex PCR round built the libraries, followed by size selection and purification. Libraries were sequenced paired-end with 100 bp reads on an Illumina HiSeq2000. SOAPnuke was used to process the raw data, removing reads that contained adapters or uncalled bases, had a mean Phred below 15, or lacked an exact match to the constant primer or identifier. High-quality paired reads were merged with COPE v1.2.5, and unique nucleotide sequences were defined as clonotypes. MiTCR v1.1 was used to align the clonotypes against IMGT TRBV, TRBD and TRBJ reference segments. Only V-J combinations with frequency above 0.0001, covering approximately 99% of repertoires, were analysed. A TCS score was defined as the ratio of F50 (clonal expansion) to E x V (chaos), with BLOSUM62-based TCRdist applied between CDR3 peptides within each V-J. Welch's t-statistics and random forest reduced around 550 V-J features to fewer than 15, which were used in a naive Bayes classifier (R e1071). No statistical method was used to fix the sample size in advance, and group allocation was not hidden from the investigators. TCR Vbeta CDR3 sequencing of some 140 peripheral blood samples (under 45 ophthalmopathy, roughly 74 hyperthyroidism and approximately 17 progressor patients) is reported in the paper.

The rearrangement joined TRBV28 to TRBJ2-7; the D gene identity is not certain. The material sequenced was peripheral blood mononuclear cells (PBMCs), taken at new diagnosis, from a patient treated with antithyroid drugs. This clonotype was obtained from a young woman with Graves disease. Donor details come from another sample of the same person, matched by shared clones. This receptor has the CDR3 CASSKNGEQYF. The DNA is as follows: TGTGCCAGCAGTAAAAACGGGGAGCAGTACTTC.